These 15 T cell receptor beta chains share one sample of origin, sequenced in a study of PD-L1 blockade in urothelial cancer. Time point meaning: pretreatment peripheral blood. The table came from immunoSEQ multiplex PCR; TCRdb's copy has only in-frame clones and leaves some out. The sample includes fewer than 65,000 clones, 70% to 90% of them seen just once. Sequences were derived from PBMCs, sampled around atezolizumab (anti-PD-L1) treatment. Every receptor here comes from a woman aged 60-70 years with urothelial cancer.

CDR3 sequence: CSQTDYNEQFF. DNA of the CDR3: TGCAGCCAGACAGATTACAATGAGCAGTTCTTC. This sequence joins TRBV20-1 and TRBJ2-1, with TRBD1 as a possible D gene (5 bases). CDR3 length: 11 amino acids. The germline V gene has CDR1 DFQATT and CDR2 SNEGSKA (reference sequence).

The chain carries TRBV2 and TRBJ2-7; D perhaps matches TRBD1 (6 bases). CDR1 and CDR2 from the germline V gene are SNHLY and FYNNEI. Trimming cost V 5 bases and J 3 bases, with 11 bases left between them. CDR3 length: 13 amino acids. The CDR3 DNA is TGTGCCAGCAGTTACAGGGCCCACTACGAGCAGTACTTC. Amino acid sequence: CASSYRAHYEQYF.

The J gene is TRBJ2-5, the V gene TRBV28; 9 bases are a match to TRBD2. Germline V gene sequence: CDR1 MDHEN, CDR2 SYDVKM. With 5 bases clipped from V and 2 bases from J, the junction kept 3 bases outside the gene matches. There are 14 residues in the CDR3. In nucleotides, the CDR3 is TGTGCCAGCAGTCTTAGCGGGAGACAAGAGACCCAGTACTTC. This encodes CASSLSGRQETQYF.

V gene TRBV18 combines with J gene TRBJ1-5; maybe TRBD1 (5 bases). V was pared by 1 base and J by 4 bases, with 14 bases between. Germline values: CDR1 KGHSH, CDR2 LQKENI. The CDR3 sequence is 16 residues long. In DNA form, the CDR3 reads TGTGCCAGCTCACCACGAGGTGGGGGGGGAAATCAGCCCCAGCATTTT. It translates to CASSPRGGGGNQPQHF.

J is TRBJ1-1 and V is TRBV5-5; no clear D. CDR3 length equals 14 residues. V was cut by 2 bases and J by 2 bases, with 10 bases left in between. Germline V gene data show CDR1 as SGHKS and CDR2 as YYEKEE (reference sequence). Written as DNA, the CDR3 is TGTGCCAGCAGCTTTAGGGAGCTTAACACTGAAGCTTTCTTT. Translating it yields CASSFRELNTEAFF.

The gene calls are TRBV2 and TRBJ1-5, with D tentatively TRBD1 (6 bases). V was clipped by 7 bases and J by 7 bases, with 14 bases between them. Per the germline V gene, CDR1 is SNHLY and CDR2 is FYNNEI. The CDR3 runs 13 residues. The CDR3 spells CASKGEGAQPQHF. The CDR3 bases are TGTGCCAGCAAGGGGGAAGGGGCCCAGCCCCAGCATTTT.

V is TRBV28 and J is TRBJ2-3; 9 positions match TRBD2. The CDR3 contains 17 residues. The V segment lost 3 bases and the J segment 5 bases; nucleotides outside the gene matches: 12. Germline V gene lookup returns CDR1 MDHEN and CDR2 SYDVKM. The DNA of the CDR3 is TGTGCCAGCAGTTTCTGGCAGGGCGGGAGGGCCAGAGATACGCAGTATTTT. Encoded protein: CASSFWQGGRARDTQYF.

This clone is termed medium-sized. The chain links TRBV7-9 to TRBJ2-3; weak D call: TRBD2 (5 bases). Germline CDR1 reads SEHNR; CDR2 reads FQNEAQ (reference sequence). With 5 bases removed from V and 0 bases from J, the gap between germline ends came to 12 bases. CDR3 size: 15 residues. Here the CDR3 reads CASSKGRTSTDTQYF. For the CDR3, the DNA is TGTGCCAGCAGCAAAGGGAGAACCAGCACAGATACGCAGTATTTT.

This sequence joins TRBV27 and TRBJ1-1, with D maybe TRBD1 (6 bases). V was trimmed by 8 bases and J by 5 bases, leaving 15 bases between them. The CDR3 runs to 13 residues. The germline V gene has CDR1 MNHEY and CDR2 SMNVEV (reference sequence). The CDR3 sequence: CASQQGWGTEAFF. CDR3 in DNA: TGTGCCAGCCAACAGGGTTGGGGGACTGAAGCTTTCTTT.

This clone was found once. The V call is TRBV4-2, the J call TRBJ2-3; perhaps TRBD2 as D (5 bases). This CDR3 contains 18 residues. The V and J ends lost 2 bases and 2 bases respectively, with 20 bases between them. The germline V gene has CDR1 LGHNA and CDR2 YNFKEQ. This CDR3 is CASSQRPWGTGSTDTQYF. CDR3 DNA: TGTGCCAGCAGCCAAAGGCCCTGGGGAACGGGATCCACAGATACGCAGTATTTT.

As to this clone: At one end, the junction sequence differs from germline, possibly due to a read error. In DNA, the CDR3 is TGCGCCAGCAGCCAAGCGAGAGGGGGCTCCTACGAGCAGTACTTC. It specifies CASSQARGGSYEQYF. The chain has TRBV5-4 and TRBJ2-7; possible D gene TRBD1, 6 bases. Germline lookup yields CDR1 SGHNT and CDR2 YYREEE (reference sequence). This CDR3 comprises 15 residues.

The gene calls are TRBV18 and TRBJ1-1; 8 bases map to TRBD1. This CDR3 has 13 amino acids. V lost 4 bases, J lost 5 bases, and 3 bases stayed unmatched. The germline V gene has CDR1 KGHSH and CDR2 LQKENI. The CDR3 bases are TGTGCCAGCTCACTGGACAGGGAGACTGAAGCTTTCTTT. It yields the protein CASSLDRETEAFF.

J is TRBJ1-2 and V is TRBV7-2; TRBD1 matches 7 bases. The CDR3 has 13 amino acids. V shed 8 bases and J 0 bases; nucleotides not matched to a gene: 3. Germline V gene sequence: CDR1 SGHTA, CDR2 FQGNSA. Here the CDR3 DNA reads TGTGCCAGCCAGGGACAGACTAACTATGGCTACACCTTC. It encodes CASQGQTNYGYTF.

This clone was observed a few times. This chain links TRBV7-2 with TRBJ1-1, with D perhaps matching TRBD1 (6 bases). V dropped 5 bases and J dropped 0 bases, with 10 bases sitting between them. The germline CDR1 and CDR2 sequences are SGHTA and FQGNSA. The CDR3 is 14 amino acids. CDR3 protein: CASSQGTMNTEAFF. The CDR3 DNA follows: TGTGCCAGCAGCCAGGGGACCATGAACACTGAAGCTTTCTTT.

The V gene is TRBV19, the J gene TRBJ2-3, with TRBD1 matching 7 bases. Trimming at V came to 10 bases and at J to 5 bases, leaving 9 bases not matched to a gene. The germline V gene encodes CDR1 LNHDA and CDR2 SQIVND (reference sequence). The CDR3 extends over 13 amino acids. CDR3 in DNA: TGTGCCACCAATCGACAGGGTCAAGATACGCAGTATTTT. Protein product: CATNRQGQDTQYF.